One sample yielded the 6 T cell receptor beta chains listed below, sequenced in a study of blood T cell repertoires in COVID-19. Produced via immunoSEQ multiplex PCR; TCRdb's table is partial and in-frame only. The sample holds 88,000 or so clones, roughly 91% seen once. Specimen: PBMCs or T cells enriched from blood (not recorded which). Receptor source: a woman aged 45-59 years with acute COVID-19.

This chain joins TRBV7-9 and TRBJ2-1; perhaps TRBD2 as D (6 bases). The germline V and J ends were trimmed by 1 base and 8 bases, with 9 bases remaining between them. The CDR3 loop spans 13 amino acids. Germline loops: CDR1 SEHNR, CDR2 FQNEAQ (reference sequence). Here the CDR3 reads CASSLGDSDEQFF. The CDR3 coding sequence is TGTGCCAGCAGCTTAGGGGACTCTGATGAGCAGTTCTTC.

The J gene is TRBJ2-7, the V gene TRBV5-4; possible D gene TRBD1, 5 bases. V shed 0 bases and J shed 1 base, with 5 bases lying between them. CDR1 and CDR2 (germline): SGHNT, YYREEE (reference sequence). The CDR3 sequence is 13 residues long. CDR3 nucleotides: TGTGCCAGCAGCTTGGGACAGTCCTACGAGCAGTACTTC. Translating it yields CASSLGQSYEQYF.

The chain joins TRBV15 to TRBJ2-7; 7 bases line up with TRBD2. Germline V gene sequence: CDR1 LNHNV, CDR2 YYDKDF (reference sequence). The V segment lost 1 base and the J segment 2 bases; nucleotides outside the gene matches: 5. There are 15 residues in the CDR3. The CDR3 region is CATSRAPRETYEQYF. DNA for the CDR3: TGTGCCACCAGCAGAGCGCCGCGGGAGACCTACGAGCAGTACTTC.

V and J are TRBV27 and TRBJ1-2; 7 nucleotides line up with TRBD1. Germline trimming cut 6 bases from V and 0 bases from J; bases unmatched to any gene: 10. Germline V gene data show CDR1 as MNHEY and CDR2 as SMNVEV (reference sequence). This CDR3 is 16 amino acids long. The CDR3 protein is CASSERTGPANYGYTF. The CDR3 DNA is TGTGCCAGCAGCGAACGGACAGGCCCTGCTAACTATGGCTACACCTTC.

J is TRBJ2-5 and V is TRBV3-1 (or the pseudogene TRBV3-2); 9 nucleotides agree with TRBD1. The CDR3 length is 12 residues. Unmatched junction bases numbered 2, after V lost 8 bases and J lost 4 bases. Germline assignment: CDR1 LGHDT and CDR2 YNNKEL (reference sequence). CDR3 sequence reads: CASRTGAETQYF. The CDR3 DNA reads TGTGCCAGCCGGACAGGGGCAGAGACCCAGTACTTC.

The chain has TRBV18 and TRBJ2-7; D ambiguous. This CDR3 is 13 amino acids long. V was trimmed by 1 base and J by 6 bases, leaving 10 bases between them. Germline loops: CDR1 KGHSH, CDR2 LQKENI. In DNA, the CDR3 is TGTGCCAGCTCACCACTCGCGACTGCCGAGCAGTACTTC. Translating gives CASSPLATAEQYF.